A single T cell receptor beta chain is shown here with its context. The target antigen is unknown. The authors reverse transcribed all of the isolated RNA, so sequencing captured expressed TCRB transcripts. Repertoires were generated with immunoSEQ multiplex PCR, while TCRdb's copy carries only in-frame clones and drops some. The data contain some 160,000 clones, around 9% of them singletons. The data were taken from a study of beta chain features in type 1 diabetes. Whole-study results and caveats: Fewer insertions but more deletions were seen at VDJ junctions in type 1 diabetes patients. Shorter TCRB CDR3s, moderately but significantly so, marked every one of the four CD4+ subsets in Type 1 diabetes patients.

The origin of this receptor is a woman in her twenties or thirties with type 1 diabetes. Specimen: central memory CD4+ T cells from blood.

The DNA of the CDR3 is TGTGCCAGCAGCGTACTAGCGGACTACAATGAGCAGTTCTTC. It is translated as CASSVLADYNEQFF. V usage is TRBV9 and J usage is TRBJ2-1, with 7 bases matching TRBD2. V lost 1 base and J lost 3; bases outside the gene matches: 1. CDR3 length: 14 amino acids. In germline, CDR1 is SGDLS, CDR2 YYNGEE.